Listed below are T cell receptor beta chains from one sample, sequenced in a study of T and B cells in COVID-19 patients. TCRdb fed the multiplex PCR reads into MiXCR, producing one record per CDR3 protein. Seen here are 23,000 or so distinct CDR3 sequences, about a third observed once, and the top ten hold 2.1%. Sequencing was performed on blood. Receptor source: a human donor who had recovered from COVID-19. Each CDR3 is given with its conserved first and last residue. D genes are given only for firm matches. Clone size is given for some rows only: seen once, a few or many times, or a class if the clone is expanded.

.,.,TRBV5-1,TRBJ2-1,CASSFGEAYNEQFF,TGCGCCAGCAGCTTTGGGGAGGCCTACAATGAGCAGTTCTTC
.,.,TRBV7-2,TRBJ2-5,CASSSGQWEQTQYF,TGTGCCAGCAGCTCGGGTCAATGGGAACAGACCCAGTACTTC
.,many,TRBV30,TRBJ1-6,CASLHRAGSGSPLHF,TGTGCCTCTTTACATCGGGCGGGAAGTGGTTCACCCCTCCACTTT
.,once,TRBV12-3/TRBV12-4,TRBJ1-2,CASSSRNSAWRGGGYTF,TGTGCCAGCAGTTCACGAAACAGTGCCTGGAGGGGTGGTGGCTACACCTTC
.,.,TRBV6-5,TRBJ1-2,CASSDHGALGGHTF,TGTGCCAGCAGTGACCATGGGGCTTTGGGGGGCCACACCTTC
.,.,TRBV6-5,TRBJ2-3,CASSEWRGGTDTQYF,TGTGCCAGCAGTGAATGGAGGGGGGGCACAGATACGCAGTATTTT
.,.,TRBV20-1,TRBJ1-5,CSAWGSGGQPQHF,TGCAGTGCTTGGGGCAGTGGGGGCCAGCCCCAGCATTTT
.,medium-sized,TRBV29-1,TRBJ1-1,CSVLGSLNTEAFF,TGCAGCGTCCTCGGCAGCTTGAACACTGAAGCTTTCTTT
.,.,TRBV14,TRBJ1-1,CASSQRWTEAFF,TGTGCCAGCAGCCAGAGGTGGACTGAAGCTTTCTTT
.,.,TRBV5-6,TRBJ1-5,CASSLAGNQPQHF,TGTGCCAGCAGCTTGGCGGGCAATCAGCCCCAGCATTTT
.,.,TRBV29-1,TRBJ2-5,CSVGTRSF,TGCAGCGTTGGGACACGGAGCTTC
TRBD2,few,TRBV10-3,TRBJ2-1,CAISVHSGGEQFF,TGTGCCATCAGTGTCCATAGCGGGGGTGAGCAGTTCTTC
TRBD2,.,TRBV12-3/TRBV12-4,TRBJ2-1,CASSLAGGFYNEQFF,TGTGCCAGCAGTTTAGCGGGGGGGTTCTACAATGAGCAGTTCTTC
.,medium-sized,TRBV29-1,TRBJ1-3,CSVEVDGNTIYF,TGCAGCGTTGAAGTTGATGGAAACACCATATATTTT
.,few,TRBV6-5,TRBJ2-7,CASSEAGQSYEQYF,TGTGCCAGCAGTGAAGCGGGACAGTCCTACGAGCAGTACTTC
.,many,TRBV12-3/TRBV12-4,TRBJ2-7,CASSLASSTNEQYF,TGTGCCAGCAGTTTAGCCAGCTCCACCAACGAGCAGTACTTC
.,.,TRBV7-2,TRBJ2-1,CASSLETVSYNEQFF,TGTGCCAGCAGCTTAGAGACAGTCTCCTACAATGAGCAGTTCTTC
.,.,TRBV4-2,TRBJ2-7,CASSQAGGAYEQYF,TGTGCCAGCAGCCAAGCGGGGGGCGCCTACGAGCAGTACTTC
TRBD1,.,TRBV5-5,TRBJ2-7,CASSRGQGTYEQYF,TGTGCCAGCAGCAGAGGACAGGGGACCTACGAGCAGTACTTC
.,few,TRBV5-1,TRBJ1-6,CASRDGRADSPLHF,TGCGCCAGCAGGGATGGCAGAGCCGATTCACCCCTCCACTTT
TRBD1,.,TRBV20-1,TRBJ1-1,CSAGQGEHTEAFF,TGCAGTGCAGGACAGGGCGAACACACTGAAGCTTTCTTT